This paragraph covers one TCR beta chain sequence. This record belongs to a study of blood T cell repertoires in COVID-19. Whole-study context: Some COVID-19 samples were acute and others convalescent; all came from the United States, Italy and Spain. The analysed material was cDNA or gDNA that came from T cells, B-cell-depleted T cells, or PBMCs.

Authors' data handling: Quantification of nucleated cells was approximated via reference gene primer amplification. Repertoires were generated with immunoSEQ multiplex PCR, while TCRdb's copy carries only in-frame clones and drops some. Clone size and the V and J calls come from that table; the DNA yielded D and trimming. The table includes more than 65,000 clones, more than 80% detected once. Looked up from germline, CDR1 is SNHLY and CDR2 is FYNNEI. V dropped 6 bases and J dropped 6; count of bases not matched to a gene: 23. The CDR3 has 18 amino acids. The chain combines TRBV2 with TRBJ2-7, with 7 bases fitting TRBD1. The specimen sequenced was peripheral blood. This sequence originates from a man aged 80 or over with acute or convalescent COVID-19. Here the CDR3 DNA reads TGTGCCAGCAGCGCCCGGGACAGAATTATTACTACACAAGCCGAGCAGTACTTC. Its translation: CASSARDRIITTQAEQYF. Full variable domain (rest looked up from reference TRBV2 and TRBJ2-7): EPEVTQTPSHQVTQMGQEVILRCVPISNHLYFYWYRQILGQKVEFLVSFYNNEISEKSEIFDDQFSVERPDGSNFTLKIRSTKLEDSAMYFCASSARDRIITTQAEQYFGPGTRLTVT.